Following are 10 T cell receptor beta chains from one sample sequenced in a study of CD8 T cells in ankylosing spondylitis. TCRdb redid the calling of the 5' RACE reads with MiXCR, one entry per CDR3 protein. The sample yields under 250,000 distinct CDR3 sequences, approximately 8.4% seen once. Specimen: blood, either unsorted or a sorted T cell fraction (not recorded which). Source of these receptors: a female donor with ankylosing spondylitis or in good health (not recorded which).

The chain is built from TRBV2 and TRBJ1-1, with D maybe TRBD1 (6 bases). Germline lookup yields CDR1 SNHLY and CDR2 FYNNEI. This CDR3 comprises 14 residues. The V end lost 2 bases, the J end lost 0 bases, and 7 bases lay between the germline ends. The CDR3 spells CASSEWTVNTEAFF. CDR3 nucleotide sequence: TGTGCCAGCAGTGAATGGACAGTGAACACTGAAGCTTTCTTT.

The sample holds many counts of this clonotype. The J gene is TRBJ2-5, the V gene TRBV3-1; D remains ambiguous. The germline V gene has CDR1 LGHDT and CDR2 YNNKEL (reference sequence). The CDR3 spans 15 residues. With 4 bases removed from V and 2 bases from J, the gap between germline ends came to 14 bases. CDR3 region: CASSRLDGLQETQYF. Here the CDR3 DNA reads TGTGCCAGCAGCCGGCTTGACGGCTTGCAAGAGACCCAGTACTTC.

The chain recombines TRBV23-1 with TRBJ2-7; D uncertain. TRBV23-1 qualifies as an ORF whose function is uncertain. The germline V and J ends were trimmed by 9 bases and 6 bases, with 21 bases remaining between them. This CDR3 spans 14 amino acids. The CDR3 sequence is CARRPTQEACEQYF. Written as DNA, the CDR3 is TGCGCCAGAAGACCGACTCAGGAAGCGTGCGAGCAGTACTTC.

Details on this clonotype: A much more abundant neighbour one base away suggests this may be a read error. The chain's CDR3 is CANSAYGANEKLFF. CDR3 bases: TGTGCCAACAGCGCTTACGGGGCGAATGAAAAACTGTTTTTT. This chain links TRBV7-9 with TRBJ1-4, with D tentatively TRBD1 (5 bases). The CDR3 loop spans 14 amino acids. In germline, CDR1 is SEHNR, CDR2 FQNEAQ (reference sequence).

This clonotype has ten or more counts. CDR3 nucleotide sequence: TGCAGTGCTTCCCAAGCGGATGCGAGCTCCTACAATGAGCAGTTCTTC. As protein: CSASQADASSYNEQFF. The chain employs TRBV20-1 and TRBJ2-1, with D perhaps TRBD2 (5 bases). The V end was cut by 5 bases, the J end by 0 bases, with 17 bases between. Germline V gene lookup returns CDR1 DFQATT and CDR2 SNEGSKA (reference sequence). The CDR3 consists of 16 residues.

This clonotype appeared many times. J is TRBJ1-2 and V is TRBV2; D is ambiguous. Germline loops: CDR1 SNHLY, CDR2 FYNNEI. V was shortened by 4 bases and J by 4 bases, with 13 bases between the two germline ends. The CDR3 totals 14 residues. The CDR3 coding sequence is TGTGCCAGCAGTGGAGCAGCGAGCGCCTATGGCTACACCTTC. Translated: CASSGAASAYGYTF. The entire variable domain, with the rest obtained from reference TRBV2 and TRBJ1-2, is as follows: EPEVTQTPSHQVTQMGQEVILRCVPISNHLYFYWYRQILGQKVEFLVSFYNNEISEKSEIFDDQFSVERPDGSNFTLKIRSTKLEDSAMYFCASSGAASAYGYTFGSGTRLTVV.

This clonotype was found many times. CDR3: CASSLGAGYTF. The CDR3 region has the DNA TGTGCCAGCAGTTTAGGGGCTGGCTACACCTTC. V and J are TRBV28 and TRBJ1-2, with D maybe TRBD1 (5 bases). This CDR3 region has 11 residues. Germline CDR1 is MDHEN and CDR2 is SYDVKM. The germline V and J ends were trimmed by 2 bases and 7 bases, with 5 bases remaining between them.

At least ten counts were recorded for this clonotype. This chain joins TRBV6-6 and TRBJ1-2, with TRBD1 as a possible D gene (6 bases). Trimming took 7 bases from V and 4 from J, leaving 13 bases between them. Germline CDR1 MNHNY, CDR2 SVGAGI (reference sequence). The CDR3 sequence is 13 residues long. The CDR3 region is CASIGQTSYGYTF. The DNA of the CDR3 is TGTGCCAGCATCGGACAGACCTCCTATGGCTACACCTTC.

In its sample, this clonotype was seen many times. This chain uses TRBV7-2 with TRBJ2-7; 9 bases fit TRBD2. J lost 1 base, V lost 7 bases, and 8 bases had no gene match. The CDR3 sequence is 15 residues long. Germline V lookup: CDR1 SGHTA, CDR2 FQGNSA. CDR3 DNA: TGTGCCAGCAAACTCCAAACTAGCGGGTCCTACGAGCAGTACTTC. It translates to CASKLQTSGSYEQYF. The variable domain in full, with the rest retrieved from reference TRBV7-2 and TRBJ2-7, is GAGVSQSPSNKVTEKGKDVELRCDPISGHTALYWYRQSLGQGLEFLIYFQGNSAPDKSGLPSDRFSAERTGGSVSTLTIQRTQQEDSAVYLCASKLQTSGSYEQYFGPGTRLTVT.

This clonotype appeared a few times. The chain couples TRBV14 to TRBJ2-1; 8 nucleotides align to TRBD2. Looked up from germline, CDR1 is SGHDN and CDR2 is FVKESK. V lost 8 bases, J lost 6 bases, and 15 bases stayed unmatched. The CDR3 consists of 16 residues. CDR3: CASSPWARGGSNEQFF. Written as DNA, the CDR3 is TGTGCCAGCTCCCCATGGGCCCGGGGGGGCAGCAATGAGCAGTTCTTC.